These T cell receptor beta chains were read from a single sample in a study of blood T cell repertoires in COVID-19. The data were produced by immunoSEQ multiplex PCR, yet TCRdb's version contains in-frame clones alone and is incomplete. This sample yields a few hundred thousand clones, of which just under 90% are seen a single time; 6.3% belongs to the top ten. Material: peripheral blood. The receptor set was obtained from a woman in her forties or fifties with COVID-19, enrolled during active disease. CDR3s include the opening cysteine and the closing phenylalanine or tryptophan. The order of the fields is CDR3 length, V gene, CDR3 protein.

>15|TRBV13
CASRKVAGGPYEQYF
>14|TRBV7-2
CASSVLGGTYGYTF
>15|TRBV5-8
CASTLGGDSNQPQHF
>15|TRBV3-1/TRBV3-2
CASSAKTVANEKLFF
>16|TRBV19
CASTSVVESRINIQYF
>19|TRBV6-2/TRBV6-3
CASSYPLGGSGSGANVLTF
>15|TRBV14
CASSQYSATNEKLFF
>12|TRBV19
CASSISPYEQYF
>13|TRBV6-5
CASMNGDNSPLHF
>17|TRBV6-6
CASSPGPTGLAKNIQYF
>15|TRBV5-4
CASSAGLASEETQYF
>15|TRBV3-1/TRBV3-2
CASSSPGQGNYGYTF
>11|TRBV6-5
CASSLGVEAFF
>13|TRBV11-2
CASSQDRLYEQYF
>18|TRBV7-2
CASSLEFTGLAGEETQYF
>16|TRBV5-6
CASSRGHAKDVYGYTF
>13|TRBV19
CASGGSLNTEAFF
>18|TRBV24-1
CATSDSTSGRLGYNEQFF
>17|TRBV7-2
CASSPGTGMRGKETQYF
>18|TRBV11-3
CASSPPGGSGRAGGELFF
>13|TRBV11-3
CASSSGQSGEQYF
>15|TRBV11-3
CASSPLGGSTGELFF
>16|TRBV7-3
CASSLVREAGTDTQYF
>14|TRBV6-1
CASSESGRPRELFF
>15|TRBV15
CATSSRTGRNTEAFF
>17|TRBV7-6
CASSLGPGGDGANVLTF
>16|TRBV7-9
CASSSPVNANTGELFF
>16|TRBV5-6
CASSLLARGWYNEQFF
>11|TRBV30
CAWSLGPEQYF
>15|TRBV6-5
CAVQTRGDSSYEQYF
>13|TRBV18
CASSPQGGTEAFF
>15|TRBV27
CASSGPTGIGYEQYF
>14|TRBV6-5
CASSSGQTTGELFF
>13|TRBV30
CAWRSPGNQPQHF
>14|TRBV5-6
CASSLGAGTDTQYF
>15|TRBV27
CASSYGGVSTDTQYF
>12|TRBV28
CASSEFTYEQYF
>13|TRBV6-1
CASSDQGGTEAFF
>17|TRBV12-2
CASRLVDKRREKNIQYF
>16|TRBV19
CASSDSLSSYNSPLHF
>14|TRBV29-1
CSVEILEGSPEAFF
>15|TRBV6-5
CASNLLPQGLETQYF
>11|TRBV30
CAWTKSYGYTF
>15|TRBV30
CASITSGRRTGELFF
>16|TRBV4-2
CASAPSGRAGYNEQFF
>13|TRBV5-6
CASSGQGDQPQHF
>16|TRBV29-1
CSVAGLAGGPYNEQFF
>13|TRBV6-4
CASSRDSPTEAFF
>15|TRBV15
CATEVGGSKQETQYF
>15|TRBV3-1/TRBV3-2
CASSPRQGAIPEAFF